This T cell receptor (beta chain) comes out of a study of PD-1 blockade in classical Hodgkin lymphoma. In regard to this clone: Its specificity is not known.

The junction had 7 bases not matched to a gene; V was cut back by 4 bases and J by 4 bases. The CDR3 has 16 amino acids. Germline CDR1 and CDR2: ENHRY and SYGVKD. Time point defined: newly diagnosed, previously untreated cHL patient sample. Study conclusions and caveats: There remain no defined causes for the repertoire differences, which possibly reflect disease activity or prior therapy.

Sequencing was performed with immunoSEQ multiplex PCR; in TCRdb, only in-frame clones are kept and a portion is missing. The sample lists approximately 47,000 clones, roughly 88% occurring once. The sequence was collected from a human donor with classical Hodgkin lymphoma. The specimen sequenced was peripheral blood mononuclear cells (PBMCs). J is TRBJ2-6 and V is TRBV10-3; 7 bases map to TRBD1. The CDR3 spells CAISGDRARGANVLTF. The DNA for the CDR3 is TGTGCCATCAGTGGAGACAGGGCGCGAGGGGCCAACGTCCTGACTTTC.